The 27 T cell receptor beta chains presented below share a single source sample, sequenced in a study of blood T cells in healthy people across ages. The use of a sample-barcoded 5' primer and a J-beta primer mix characterized a second PCR of roughly 6 to 11 cycles. TCRdb ran MiXCR on the 5' RACE reads and lists one entry per CDR3 protein. The sample has hundreds of thousands of distinct CDR3 sequences; about three fifths are singletons. Sequencing used blood. The receptors were sampled from a young man in good health.

Details on this clonotype: At one end, the junction sequence differs from germline, possibly due to a read error. The chain employs TRBV2 and TRBJ2-3; D gene ambiguous. This CDR3 spans 14 amino acids. In germline, CDR1 is SNHLY, CDR2 FYNNEI. The CDR3 DNA is TGTGCCAGCAGTGGGCCCTACAACACAGATACGCGGTATTTT. Amino acid sequence: CASSGPYNTDTRYF.

The rearrangement uses TRBV5-6 and TRBJ2-1, with TRBD2 matching over 13 bases. The CDR3 runs 16 residues. V lost 1 base to trimming and J lost 8 bases; unmatched junction nucleotides: 6. The germline CDR1 and CDR2 sequences are SGHDT and YYEEEE. The CDR3 here is CASSLFGTSGMYEQFF. The DNA of the CDR3 is TGTGCCAGCAGCTTGTTTGGGACTAGCGGGATGTATGAGCAGTTCTTC. Using reference TRBV5-6 and TRBJ2-1 for the parts outside the CDR3, the full variable domain is DAGVTQSPTHLIKTRGQQVTLRCSPKSGHDTVSWYQQALGQGPQFIFQYYEEEERQRGNFPDRFSGHQFPNYSSELNVNALLLGDSALYLCASSLFGTSGMYEQFFGPGTRLTVL.

In its sample, this clonotype was seen a few times. The rearrangement joins TRBV13 to TRBJ2-5; possibly TRBD1 or TRBD2 for D (5 bases each). CDR3 length: 17 residues. Trimming left V 4 bases short and J 7 bases short, with 25 bases between. CDR1 and CDR2 from the germline V gene are PRHDT and FYEKMQ (reference sequence). CDR3 bases: TGTGCCAGCAGCTCCCACCCGACAAGGGGACCGGGGAGGACCCAGTACTTC. This codes for CASSSHPTRGPGRTQYF.

The sample holds a few counts of this clonotype. The chain couples TRBV20-1 to TRBJ1-5, with D perhaps TRBD1 (5 bases). The CDR3 runs 14 residues. The V end was cut by 4 bases, the J end by 6 bases, with 16 bases between. Germline CDR1 and CDR2: DFQATT and SNEGSKA (reference sequence). The CDR3 DNA is TGCAGTGCTACGAAGGGAAGGGGTAGTCAGCCCCAGCATTTT. Translating gives CSATKGRGSQPQHF.

This CDR3 reads CSVEDIFGYTF. The CDR3 DNA follows: TGCAGCGTTGAAGATATTTTCGGCTACACCTTC. The V and J genes are TRBV29-1 and TRBJ1-2; D is uncertain. Germline lookup yields CDR1 SQVTM and CDR2 ANQGSEA. The CDR3 is 11 amino acids. Trimming removed 0 bases at V and 8 bases at J, with 7 bases between.

The genes are TRBV7-3 and TRBJ2-1; the D gene could be TRBD1 or TRBD2 (5 bases each). Per germline, CDR1 SGHTA and CDR2 FQGTGA. The CDR3 runs 14 residues. V lost 2 bases to trimming and J lost 9 bases, with 14 bases between them. The DNA of the CDR3 is TGTGCCAGCAGCTTAGACGGGGCAGTTGGTGAGCAGTTCTTC. Its protein product is CASSLDGAVGEQFF.

This clonotype was seen just once. The chain combines TRBV7-2 with TRBJ2-1; TRBD2 might be the D (5 bases). This CDR3 region has 16 residues. V lost 0 bases to trimming and J lost 8 bases, with 17 bases between them. Germline CDR1 and CDR2: SGHTA and FQGNSA. The CDR3 sequence: CASSLAPSTSGDEQFF. CDR3 in DNA: TGTGCCAGCAGCTTAGCGCCTAGCACTTCAGGCGATGAGCAGTTCTTC.

The rearrangement links TRBV5-1 to TRBJ2-5; possible D gene TRBD1, 6 bases. Trimming took 2 bases from V and 1 from J, leaving 9 bases between them. This CDR3 has 14 amino acids. The germline CDR1 and CDR2 sequences are SGHRS and YFSETQ. The CDR3 sequence: CASSLPTGQETQYF. Written as DNA, the CDR3 is TGCGCCAGCAGCTTACCGACAGGCCAAGAGACCCAGTACTTC.

The rearrangement links TRBV29-1 to TRBJ2-1; 15 bases are a match to TRBD2. The length of the CDR3 is 12 residues. CDR1 SQVTM and CDR2 ANQGSEA come from the germline V gene. With V trimmed by 6 bases and J by 15 bases, 6 bases remained unmatched. The CDR3 here is CSVRTSGRVWFF. The CDR3 DNA sequence: TGCAGCGTCAGGACTAGCGGGAGGGTGTGGTTCTTC.

There are a few counts of this clonotype. V usage is TRBV4-3 and J usage is TRBJ2-5; D is undetermined. The DNA end favors TRBJ2-7, so the J call may be wrong. Germline V gene sequence: CDR1 LGHNA, CDR2 YSLEER. This CDR3 is built from 14 residues. DNA for the CDR3: TGCGCCAGCAGCCAAGAAAGGAAGAAGCACGAGCAGTACTTC. It encodes CASSQERKKHEQYF.

The chain links TRBV20-1 to TRBJ2-5; no reliable D call. The V and J ends lost 4 bases and 0 bases respectively, with 6 bases between them. Germline assignment: CDR1 DFQATT and CDR2 SNEGSKA (reference sequence). CDR3 length equals 12 residues. The CDR3 nucleotides are TGCAGTGCTAAGGAGAACCAAGAGACCCAGTACTTC. Its translation: CSAKENQETQYF.

The chain carries TRBV29-1 and TRBJ2-1, with 10 bases identical to TRBD2. The V gene end was trimmed by 5 bases and the J gene end by 7 bases; junction bases not matched to a gene: 5. Germline CDR1 is SQVTM and CDR2 is ANQGSEA. The CDR3 is 13 amino acids. CDR3 amino acids: CSVLPSGSNEQFF. The CDR3 bases are TGCAGCGTTCTCCCTAGCGGGAGTAATGAGCAGTTCTTC.

The chain uses TRBV20-1 and TRBJ2-5; TRBD1 might be the D (5 bases). Germline V lookup: CDR1 DFQATT, CDR2 SNEGSKA (reference sequence). V was clipped by 3 bases and J by 11 bases, with 22 bases between them. The CDR3 totals 14 residues. The DNA for the CDR3 is TGCAGTGCTAGGGTGGGGCAGTCCAACAATGGGCAGTACTTC. As protein: CSARVGQSNNGQYF.

This clonotype has just a few counts. The V and J genes are TRBV20-1 and TRBJ2-3; the match to TRBD2 covers 9 bases. The CDR3 is 14 amino acids. Per germline, CDR1 DFQATT and CDR2 SNEGSKA (reference sequence). V lost 0 bases, J lost 6 bases, and 4 bases stayed unmatched. CDR3 sequence: CSAREKTSGDTQYF. The DNA for the CDR3 is TGCAGTGCTAGAGAGAAGACTAGCGGTGATACGCAGTATTTT.

This clonotype was observed a few times. The gene calls are TRBV21-1 and TRBJ2-5; TRBD2, the table's D call, lacks a check against the DNA. TRBV21-1 is assigned pseudogene status. The CDR3 spans 12 residues. The CDR3 bases are TGTGCCAGCAGACCCGGTAGGGAGACCCAGTACTTC. Translating it yields CASRPGRETQYF.

On this clonotype itself: Germline and junction disagree at one end, which may indicate a read error. The chain joins TRBV27 to TRBJ2-6; D gene uncertain. This CDR3 has 17 amino acids. The germline V gene encodes CDR1 MNHEY and CDR2 SMNVEV (reference sequence). CDR3 protein: CASSLSGTNSGANVLTF. CDR3 nucleotide sequence: TGTGCCAGCAGTCTATCGGGCACGAATTCTGGGGCCAACGTCCTGACTTTC. Together with reference TRBV27 and TRBJ2-6, the CDR3 gives the full variable domain: EAQVTQNPRYLITVTGKKLTVTCSQNMNHEYMSWYRQDPGLGLRQIYYSMNVEVTDKGDVPEGYKVSRKEKRNFPLILESPSPNQTSLYFCASSLSGTNSGANVLTFGAGSRLTVL.

This sequence joins TRBV7-9 and TRBJ1-2; D gene ambiguous. This CDR3 has 11 amino acids. Per germline, CDR1 SEHNR and CDR2 FQNEAQ (reference sequence). Trimming took 2 bases from V and 7 from J, leaving 5 bases between them. CDR3 bases: TGTGCCAGCAGCTTAAAGGCTGGCTACACCTTC. Amino acids: CASSLKAGYTF. Looking up the rest from reference TRBV7-9 and TRBJ1-2 gives the full variable domain: DTGVSQNPRHKITKRGQNVTFRCDPISEHNRLYWYRQTLGQGPEFLTYFQNEAQLEKSRLLSDRFSAERPKGSFSTLEIQRTEQGDSAMYLCASSLKAGYTFGSGTRLTVV.

This clonotype was picked up one time. The chain is built from TRBV30 and TRBJ1-2; D is unclear. CDR3 length equals 15 residues. Germline V lookup: CDR1 GTSNPN, CDR2 SVGIG (reference sequence). V lost 4 bases and J 0 bases, leaving 15 bases between the germline ends. CDR3 sequence reads: CAWTTVGEANYGYTF. CDR3 DNA sequence: TGTGCCTGGACCACCGTGGGCGAAGCTAACTATGGCTACACCTTC.

The chain uses TRBV4-2 and TRBJ2-3; the match to TRBD1 covers 8 bases. Looked up from germline, CDR1 is LGHNA and CDR2 is YNFKEQ. With 2 bases clipped from V and 5 bases from J, the junction kept 15 bases outside the gene matches. The CDR3 is 18 amino acids. Here the CDR3 DNA reads TGTGCCAGCAGCCAATGTGGGACAGGCCGAGCGGGTAGAGATACGCAGTATTTT. Translation gives CASSQCGTGRAGRDTQYF.

This clonotype was picked up a small number of times. The rearrangement links TRBV7-2 to TRBJ2-3, with a weak D call TRBD2 (6 bases). V was trimmed by 5 bases and J by 8 bases, leaving 17 bases between them. Germline V gene lookup returns CDR1 SGHTA and CDR2 FQGNSA. The CDR3 totals 14 residues. CDR3 loop: CASSASGWPSTQYF. The CDR3 nucleotides are TGTGCCAGCAGCGCGAGCGGGTGGCCCAGTACGCAGTATTTT.

The chain carries TRBV7-2 and TRBJ2-1; D gene ambiguous. Germline V gives CDR1 SGHTA, CDR2 FQGNSA. The CDR3 runs to 15 residues. The V end was cut by 9 bases, the J end by 5 bases, with 20 bases between. CDR3 sequence (DNA): TGTGCCAGTCAAGAAGGCGCTGGGGTCCACAATGAGCAGTTCTTC. Protein product: CASQEGAGVHNEQFF.

The chain links TRBV5-1 to TRBJ2-2; no firm D call. The germline CDR1 and CDR2 sequences are SGHRS and YFSETQ. The CDR3 extends over 16 amino acids. V lost 6 bases to trimming and J lost 3 bases, with 18 bases between them. The CDR3 loop reads CASIPGSPLHTGELFF. Written as DNA, the CDR3 is TGCGCCAGCATTCCGGGCTCTCCCCTCCACACCGGGGAGCTGTTTTTT.

The rearrangement uses TRBV20-1 and TRBJ2-4; D tentatively fits TRBD1 or TRBD2 (5 bases each). The J call may be wrong; the DNA end is better matched by TRBJ2-7. The CDR3 length is 16 residues. In germline, CDR1 is DFQATT, CDR2 SNEGSKA (reference sequence). Written as DNA, the CDR3 is TGCAGTGCTAGAGAATACGGGGCAACGAGTTTCTACGAGCAGTACTTC. Encoded protein: CSAREYGATSFYEQYF.

V gene TRBV15 combines with J gene TRBJ2-7; no firm D call. The CDR3 sequence is 13 residues long. The germline V gene encodes CDR1 LNHNV and CDR2 YYDKDF (reference sequence). Trimming pared 6 bases from V and 2 bases from J, leaving 11 bases between. CDR3 sequence reads: CATRSSAAYEQYF. CDR3 coding DNA: TGTGCCACCAGGTCGTCGGCAGCCTACGAGCAGTACTTC.

This rearrangement joins TRBV29-1 to TRBJ2-7; 7 bases fit TRBD2. The junction had 5 bases not matched to a gene; V was cut back by 4 bases and J by 5 bases. This CDR3 is 12 amino acids long. Germline assignment: CDR1 SQVTM and CDR2 ANQGSEA. The CDR3 bases are TGCAGCGTTGGACCAGGGAGGGACGAGCAGTACTTC. Its protein product is CSVGPGRDEQYF.

This clonotype was observed once. The chain is built from TRBV27 and TRBJ2-1; tentative D call: TRBD1 (5 bases). V dropped 5 bases and J dropped 10 bases, with 21 bases sitting between them. Germline CDR1 and CDR2: MNHEY and SMNVEV (reference sequence). This CDR3 contains 15 residues. CDR3 DNA: TGTGCCAGCAGTCTCGCATGGGGCGCGTCCGGCGAGCAGTTCTTC. Amino acids: CASSLAWGASGEQFF.

This clonotype was seen only a few times. This sequence joins TRBV29-1 and TRBJ2-5; D possibly corresponds to TRBD1 (5 bases). Trimming left V 6 bases short and J 11 bases short, with 22 bases between. CDR1 and CDR2 (germline): SQVTM, ANQGSEA. The CDR3 contains 13 residues. CDR3 bases: TGCAGCGTCCCCCCTAGGGGTCACAATGAGCAGTACTTC. It specifies CSVPPRGHNEQYF.